These 21 T cell receptor beta chains came from one sample sequenced in a study of technical replicates of blood from a few donors. The assay was immunoSEQ multiplex PCR, and TCRdb's table has in-frame clones only and misses some. Altogether around 57,000 clones are present, less than 98% being singletons, with the ten largest covering approximately 0.21%. Material: T cells isolated from PBMCs. The receptor set was obtained from a human donor in good health.

The V call is TRBV28, the J call TRBJ1-4, with D possibly TRBD1 on 6 matching bases. CDR1 is MDHEN and CDR2 is SYDVKM in the germline V gene. V gave up 3 bases and J gave up 7 bases, with 15 bases separating them. The CDR3 totals 15 residues. Here the CDR3 DNA reads TGTGCCAGCAGTTTGCCGGGACAAGGAGGTGAAAAACTGTTTTTT. As protein: CASSLPGQGGEKLFF. The whole variable domain, filled in from reference TRBV28 and TRBJ1-4, reads DVKVTQSSRYLVKRTGEKVFLECVQDMDHENMFWYRQDPGLGLRLIYFSYDVKMKEKGDIPEGYSVSREKKERFSLILESASTNQTSMYLCASSLPGQGGEKLFFGSGTQLSVL.

This chain uses TRBV9 with TRBJ1-5; D is possibly TRBD1 (6 bases). The CDR3 is made up of 16 amino acids. Germline V CDR1 and CDR2: SGDLS, YYNGEE. Trimming removed 3 bases from V and 7 bases from J, with 20 bases in between. In nucleotides, the CDR3 is TGTGCCAGCAGCGCCGGGGGCGGGGGGTTTAACCAGCCCCAGCATTTT. As protein: CASSAGGGGFNQPQHF.

CDR3 bases: TGTGCCAGCAGCCAAGAAGGGACAGGGGGCTACGAGCAGTACTTC. Amino acid sequence: CASSQEGTGGYEQYF. The rearrangement uses TRBV4-2 and TRBJ2-7, with 11 bases lining up with TRBD1. The CDR3 spans 15 residues. Germline lookup yields CDR1 LGHNA and CDR2 YNFKEQ. The V segment lost 0 bases and the J segment 3 bases; nucleotides outside the gene matches: 1.

The chain employs TRBV7-2 and TRBJ2-1, with no clear D. Deletions cut 1 base from V and 10 bases from J, with 8 bases between. The CDR3 loop spans 12 amino acids. Germline CDR1 and CDR2: SGHTA and FQGNSA. CDR3 sequence reads: CASSLETGEQFF. The CDR3 nucleotides are TGTGCCAGCAGCTTAGAGACTGGCGAGCAGTTCTTC.

The chain employs TRBV5-1 and TRBJ2-5; D remains unclear. CDR1 and CDR2 (germline): SGHRS, YFSETQ. Trimming pared 6 bases from V and 4 bases from J, leaving 16 bases between. The CDR3 runs to 14 residues. CDR3 DNA sequence: TGCGCCAGCAACGTACAGCCAGCCGGAGAGACCCAGTACTTC. Translated: CASNVQPAGETQYF.

The rearrangement joins TRBV28 to TRBJ1-1; D unresolved. Per germline, CDR1 MDHEN and CDR2 SYDVKM. V shed 5 bases and J shed 8 bases, with 15 bases lying between them. This CDR3 comprises 13 residues. DNA for the CDR3: TGTGCCAGCAGTCCCCCCGGGTTGGCCGAAGCTTTCTTT. It translates to CASSPPGLAEAFF. The whole variable domain, remainder taken from reference TRBV28 and TRBJ1-1, is DVKVTQSSRYLVKRTGEKVFLECVQDMDHENMFWYRQDPGLGLRLIYFSYDVKMKEKGDIPEGYSVSREKKERFSLILESASTNQTSMYLCASSPPGLAEAFFGQGTRLTVV.

The V gene is TRBV6-5, the J gene TRBJ1-1; D is unresolved. There are 11 residues in the CDR3. Germline CDR1 and CDR2: MNHEY and SVGAGI. V lost 2 bases to trimming and J lost 7 bases, with 5 bases between them. CDR3 DNA: TGTGCCAGCAGTTACGGCGGTGAAGCTTTCTTT. Its protein product is CASSYGGEAFF.

The CDR3 loop reads CASGSDWQETQYF. Here the CDR3 DNA reads TGTGCTAGTGGTTCGGACTGGCAAGAGACCCAGTACTTC. The chain is built from TRBV12-5 and TRBJ2-5; tentative D call: TRBD2 (5 bases). Germline V gives CDR1 LGHNT, CDR2 FRNRAP. V lost 4 bases and J lost 2, with 8 bases in between. This CDR3 is 13 amino acids long.

The chain couples TRBV14 to TRBJ2-5; D may be TRBD1 (5 bases). CDR3 length: 17 residues. Germline V gene sequence: CDR1 SGHDN, CDR2 FVKESK. V gave up 2 bases and J gave up 2 bases, with 18 bases separating them. As DNA, the CDR3 is TGTGCCAGCAGCCAATTCCGTGGTGGCAGGGAACAAGAGACCCAGTACTTC. Translating gives CASSQFRGGREQETQYF.

The chain couples TRBV11-3 to TRBJ1-2, with 8 bases lining up with TRBD1. This CDR3 is built from 18 residues. Germline loops: CDR1 SGHNT, CDR2 YENEEA. V shed 0 bases, J shed 0 bases, and the junction held 9 bases outside the gene matches. The CDR3 DNA reads TGTGCCAGCAGCTTAGATTCGGACAGGGACCGTACTAACTATGGCTACACCTTC. Translating it yields CASSLDSDRDRTNYGYTF. Full variable domain (remainder filled in from reference TRBV11-3 and TRBJ1-2): EAGVVQSPRYKIIEKKQPVAFWCNPISGHNTLYWYLQNLGQGPELLIRYENEEAVDDSQLPKDRFSAERLKGVDSTLKIQPAELGDSAVYLCASSLDSDRDRTNYGYTFGSGTRLTVV.

This clone has just one count. The genes are TRBV2 and TRBJ1-5; D may be TRBD1 (5 bases). Germline assignment: CDR1 SNHLY and CDR2 FYNNEI. V was pared by 6 bases and J by 7 bases, with 13 bases between. This CDR3 has 13 residues. The CDR3 loop is CASREGLGQPQHF. The CDR3 DNA sequence: TGTGCCAGCAGGGAGGGGTTGGGCCAGCCCCAGCATTTT.

The V call is TRBV7-6, the J call TRBJ1-1; D is unresolved. V lost 1 base and J 0 bases, leaving 6 bases between the germline ends. In germline, CDR1 is SGHVS, CDR2 FNYEAQ. The CDR3 totals 14 residues. The CDR3 DNA reads as TGTGCCAGCAGCTTAGAACTCCTGAACACTGAAGCTTTCTTT. Its translation: CASSLELLNTEAFF. Combining the CDR3 with reference TRBV7-6 and TRBJ1-1 gives the whole variable domain GAGVSQSPRYKVTKRGQDVALRCDPISGHVSLYWYRQALGQGPEFLTYFNYEAQQDKSGLPNDRFSAERPEGSISTLTIQRTEQRDSAMYRCASSLELLNTEAFFGQGTRLTVV.

This clone was picked up one time. The chain combines TRBV10-3 with TRBJ2-1; no clear D. Deletions cut 0 bases from V and 7 bases from J, with 19 bases between. Germline V CDR1 and CDR2: ENHRY, SYGVKD. There are 17 residues in the CDR3. CDR3 region: CAISESRLDRLVNEQFF. The CDR3 DNA reads as TGTGCCATCAGTGAGTCGAGGCTAGATCGTCTGGTTAATGAGCAGTTCTTC.

J is TRBJ1-1 and V is TRBV2, with D possibly matching TRBD1 (5 bases). Germline CDR1 and CDR2: SNHLY and FYNNEI. The CDR3 contains 14 residues. V dropped 6 bases and J dropped 4 bases, with 15 bases sitting between them. The CDR3 loop reads CASSLRVGVTEAFF. CDR3 DNA: TGTGCCAGCAGCCTCAGGGTTGGCGTCACTGAAGCTTTCTTT.

This sequence joins TRBV9 and TRBJ1-2, with D possibly being TRBD1 (5 bases). Per germline, CDR1 SGDLS and CDR2 YYNGEE. This CDR3 comprises 14 residues. V was clipped by 4 bases and J by 1 base, with 11 bases between them. Here the CDR3 DNA reads TGTGCCAGCAGCATACAGGATTTTAACTATGGCTACACCTTC. Protein sequence: CASSIQDFNYGYTF.

The V and J genes are TRBV7-9 and TRBJ2-7; no clear D. Per the germline V gene, CDR1 is SEHNR and CDR2 is FQNEAQ (reference sequence). V lost 2 bases, J lost 3 bases, and 5 bases lay in between. CDR3 length equals 12 residues. The CDR3 DNA reads TGTGCCAGCAGCTTAACCGGCTACGAGCAGTACTTC. It specifies CASSLTGYEQYF. Looking up the rest from reference TRBV7-9 and TRBJ2-7 gives the full variable domain: DTGVSQNPRHKITKRGQNVTFRCDPISEHNRLYWYRQTLGQGPEFLTYFQNEAQLEKSRLLSDRFSAERPKGSFSTLEIQRTEQGDSAMYLCASSLTGYEQYFGPGTRLTVT.

The rearrangement uses TRBV30 and TRBJ1-2; TRBD1 matches at 8 bases. Trimming removed 7 bases from V and 0 bases from J; junction bases left unmatched: 4. The CDR3 has 13 amino acids. CDR1 GTSNPN and CDR2 SVGIG come from the germline V gene (reference sequence). The CDR3 DNA follows: TGTGCCTTAACGGACAGGGCTAACTATGGCTACACCTTC. It is translated as CALTDRANYGYTF.

The chain links TRBV4-1 to TRBJ1-4; D is uncertain. Looked up from germline, CDR1 is MGHRA and CDR2 is YSYEKL. The V end lost 3 bases, the J end lost 4 bases, and 3 bases lay between the germline ends. The CDR3 is made up of 12 amino acids. CDR3 coding DNA: TGCGCCAGCAGCCACAATAATGAAAAACTGTTTTTT. It is translated as CASSHNNEKLFF.

This rearrangement joins TRBV4-2 to TRBJ1-1; D is unresolved. Germline V gives CDR1 LGHNA, CDR2 YNFKEQ. V gave up 3 bases and J gave up 8 bases, with 13 bases separating them. The CDR3 is 13 amino acids. The CDR3 coding sequence is TGTGCCAGCAGCCAGGCGGGGAGGACGGAAGCTTTCTTT. It encodes CASSQAGRTEAFF.

This clone has only one observation. This chain links TRBV28 with TRBJ1-4, with D hard to call. This CDR3 comprises 16 residues. The ends were cut back, 7 bases at V and 5 bases at J, with 20 bases in the middle. Germline V gene data show CDR1 as MDHEN and CDR2 as SYDVKM. The CDR3 region is CASTISMDFQNEKLFF. The CDR3 bases are TGTGCCAGCACCATATCCATGGACTTTCAGAATGAAAAACTGTTTTTT.

The chain joins TRBV19 to TRBJ1-5; D gene uncertain. The V end lost 8 bases, the J end lost 1 base, and 9 bases lay between the germline ends. Germline values: CDR1 LNHDA, CDR2 SQIVND (reference sequence). The CDR3 is made up of 13 amino acids. DNA for the CDR3: TGTGCCAGTGGGAGTGGAAGCAATCAGCCCCAGCATTTT. It translates to CASGSGSNQPQHF.